Each of the 31 T cell receptor beta chains below was sequenced from the same sample in a study of blood T cell repertoires in COVID-19. Here immunoSEQ multiplex PCR was the method, and the copy in TCRdb shows in-frame clones only, minus some. In the table there are 100,000 to 150,000 clones, roughly four fifths of which are singletons. Sequencing was done on a sample of peripheral blood. The receptors originated from a man aged 60 to 69 with acute or convalescent COVID-19.

The rearrangement links TRBV5-1 to TRBJ1-2, with D uncertain. The CDR3 spans 14 residues. CDR1 SGHRS and CDR2 YFSETQ come from the germline V gene. V was trimmed by 0 bases and J by 4 bases, leaving 10 bases between them. This chain's CDR3 is CASSLAGRGYGYTF. DNA for the CDR3: TGCGCCAGCAGCTTGGCCGGGCGGGGCTATGGCTACACCTTC.

As to this clone: Other DNA sequences within the sample encode an identical CDR3. The chain employs TRBV20-1 and TRBJ1-5; TRBD1 agrees at 10 bases. This CDR3 has 14 amino acids. Germline V gene sequence: CDR1 DFQATT, CDR2 SNEGSKA (reference sequence). V was clipped by 3 bases and J by 5 bases; unmatched bases: 4. The CDR3 coding sequence is TGCAGTGCTAGTCGACAGGGGGCTTATCAGCCCCAGCATTTT. Translation gives CSASRQGAYQPQHF.

This clone came up a few times. The V and J genes are TRBV28 and TRBJ2-2; TRBD1 matches at 10 bases. Germline lookup yields CDR1 MDHEN and CDR2 SYDVKM. Germline trimming cut 0 bases from V and 3 bases from J; bases unmatched to any gene: 4. There are 17 residues in the CDR3. The CDR3, as DNA: TGTGCCAGCAGTTTATGGGGGACAGGGGCATACACCGGGGAGCTGTTTTTT. Its translation: CASSLWGTGAYTGELFF. Full variable domain (remainder filled in from reference TRBV28 and TRBJ2-2): DVKVTQSSRYLVKRTGEKVFLECVQDMDHENMFWYRQDPGLGLRLIYFSYDVKMKEKGDIPEGYSVSREKKERFSLILESASTNQTSMYLCASSLWGTGAYTGELFFGEGSRLTVL.

This clone was seen a few times. V and J are TRBV9 and TRBJ1-6, with 7 bases that match TRBD1. Germline CDR1 reads SGDLS; CDR2 reads YYNGEE. This CDR3 is 14 amino acids long. V lost 3 bases, J lost 7 bases, and 4 bases stayed unmatched. CDR3 region: CASSDRGPNSPLHF. The CDR3 DNA reads as TGTGCCAGCAGCGACAGGGGCCCGAATTCACCCCTCCACTTT.

This sequence joins TRBV6-5 and TRBJ1-1; no clear D. CDR1 and CDR2 (germline): MNHEY, SVGAGI. V shed 7 bases and J shed 3 bases, with 18 bases lying between them. The CDR3 has 15 amino acids. The chain's CDR3 is CASTRDPPSDTEAFF. As DNA, the CDR3 is TGTGCCAGCACCCGGGATCCCCCGTCGGACACTGAAGCTTTCTTT.

The J gene is TRBJ2-3, the V gene TRBV6-5, with TRBD1 matching over 10 bases. CDR3 length equals 15 residues. The ends lost 6 bases at V and 4 bases at J; junction bases unmatched: 7. Looked up from germline, CDR1 is MNHEY and CDR2 is SVGAGI. CDR3: CASSRQGAVADTQYF. CDR3 coding DNA: TGTGCCAGCAGCAGACAGGGGGCCGTCGCAGATACGCAGTATTTT.

This sequence joins TRBV9 and TRBJ2-7; D possibly corresponds to TRBD1 (5 bases). The CDR3 is 14 amino acids. Germline values: CDR1 SGDLS, CDR2 YYNGEE. With 4 bases removed from V and 4 bases from J, the gap between germline ends came to 15 bases. The CDR3 protein is CASSPGLQGYEQYF. The CDR3 DNA reads as TGTGCCAGCAGCCCAGGCTTGCAGGGTTACGAGCAGTACTTC. Looking up the rest from reference TRBV9 and TRBJ2-7 gives the full variable domain: DSGVTQTPKHLITATGQRVTLRCSPRSGDLSVYWYQQSLDQGLQFLIQYYNGEERAKGNILERFSAQQFPDLHSELNLSSLELGDSALYFCASSPGLQGYEQYFGPGTRLTVT.

This clone appeared a few times. This rearrangement joins TRBV2 to TRBJ2-1, with 7 bases that match TRBD2. The CDR3 contains 14 residues. Germline trimming cut 4 bases from V and 7 bases from J; bases unmatched to any gene: 7. Germline V gene sequence: CDR1 SNHLY, CDR2 FYNNEI. CDR3 bases: TGTGCCAGCAGTGTTCTAGCGGTGGGAAATGAGCAGTTCTTC. It translates to CASSVLAVGNEQFF.

The chain couples TRBV19 to TRBJ1-5; D is possibly TRBD1 (5 bases). There are 15 residues in the CDR3. The V end was cut by 6 bases, the J end by 3 bases, with 15 bases between. In germline, CDR1 is LNHDA, CDR2 SQIVND (reference sequence). The CDR3 DNA is TGTGCCAGTAGACGGCAAGGGGTACACAATCAGCCCCAGCATTTT. Translated, it gives CASRRQGVHNQPQHF.

V is TRBV21-1 and J is TRBJ1-5. TRBV21-1 counts as a pseudogene. The CDR3 is 14 residues long. The CDR3 DNA sequence: TGTGCCAGCACCTCCGGGGATAGCAATCAGCCCCAGCATTTT. Translating gives CASTSGDSNQPQHF.

The rearrangement joins TRBV19 to TRBJ1-2, with 7 bases fitting TRBD1. After removal of 6 bases from V and 3 bases from J, the junction contained 10 bases not matched to a gene. The germline gives CDR1 LNHDA, CDR2 SQIVND (reference sequence). CDR3 length: 15 residues. CDR3 in amino acids: CASSPRGGADYGYTF. The CDR3, as DNA: TGTGCCAGTAGCCCTAGAGGGGGCGCGGACTATGGCTACACCTTC.

The genes are TRBV6-5 and TRBJ1-5; D gene ambiguous. The CDR3 has 13 amino acids. Germline V gives CDR1 MNHEY, CDR2 SVGAGI. The germline V and J ends were trimmed by 5 bases and 1 base, with 6 bases remaining between them. In DNA, the CDR3 is TGTGCCAGCAGTCGGGGAAGCAATCAGCCCCAGCATTTT. Protein: CASSRGSNQPQHF.

The chain is built from TRBV5-1 and TRBJ2-1; TRBD2 matches 8 bases. J was trimmed by 10 bases and V by 4 bases; bases with no gene match: 7. The CDR3 extends over 13 amino acids. CDR1 and CDR2 from the germline V gene are SGHRS and YFSETQ. This CDR3 reads CASSRTVAGEQFF. As DNA, the CDR3 is TGCGCCAGCAGCCGGACCGTAGCGGGGGAGCAGTTCTTC.

A few counts support this clone. V and J are TRBV20-1 and TRBJ2-3, with D unclear. CDR3 length: 11 residues. Germline CDR1 DFQATT, CDR2 SNEGSKA (reference sequence). The germline V and J ends were trimmed by 0 bases and 7 bases, with 5 bases remaining between them. The CDR3 nucleotides read TGCAGTGCTAGAGAAATCTATACGCAGTATTTT. This codes for CSAREIYTQYF.

This chain links TRBV30 with TRBJ1-6; 10 bases are a match to TRBD1. Trimming removed 2 bases from V and 9 bases from J; junction bases left unmatched: 4. The CDR3 totals 14 residues. Germline CDR1 is GTSNPN and CDR2 is SVGIG (reference sequence). The CDR3 coding sequence is TGTGCCTGGAGTAGTGACAGGGGGCGTTCACCCCTCCACTTT. This sequence encodes CAWSSDRGRSPLHF.

The V and J genes are TRBV12-5 and TRBJ1-2; 8 bases map to TRBD1. The junction had 8 bases not matched to a gene; V was cut back by 6 bases and J by 8 bases. The germline V gene encodes CDR1 LGHNT and CDR2 FRNRAP. The length of the CDR3 is 13 residues. The DNA for the CDR3 is TGTGCTAGTGGCCAGACAGGGGAGAGAGGCTACACCTTC. Its protein product is CASGQTGERGYTF. The variable domain in full, with the rest retrieved from reference TRBV12-5 and TRBJ1-2, is DARVTQTPRHKVTEMGQEVTMRCQPILGHNTVFWYRQTMMQGLELLAYFRNRAPLDDSGMPKDRFSAEMPDATLATLKIQPSEPRDSAVYFCASGQTGERGYTFGSGTRLTVV.

This clone was seen just once. This chain uses TRBV12-3 or TRBV12-4 with TRBJ1-5, with D maybe TRBD1 (5 bases). The length of the CDR3 is 12 residues. V dropped 3 bases and J dropped 7 bases, with 7 bases sitting between them. CDR3 bases: TGTGCCAGCAGTTTTCGGGGGCAGCCCCAGCATTTT. Its translation: CASSFRGQPQHF.

CDR3 sequence reads: CASMDREGGFYEQYF. The CDR3 nucleotides read TGTGCCAGCATGGACAGGGAGGGAGGATTCTACGAGCAGTACTTC. The rearrangement uses TRBV6-5 and TRBJ2-7, with D perhaps matching TRBD1 (8 bases). The CDR3 spans 15 residues. With 7 bases removed from V and 3 bases from J, the gap between germline ends came to 19 bases. Germline assignment: CDR1 MNHEY and CDR2 SVGAGI.

The chain has TRBV11-2 and TRBJ2-1, with D possibly TRBD2 on 5 matching bases. Germline CDR1 and CDR2: SGHAT and FQNNGV. Trimming shortened V by 1 base and J by 13 bases, and 11 bases separated the two germline ends. The CDR3 contains 12 residues. Here the CDR3 reads CASSLGDSGQFF. Written as DNA, the CDR3 is TGTGCCAGCAGCTTAGGCGATTCGGGACAGTTCTTC.

CDR3: CASSTRTGGDEKLFF. The CDR3, as DNA: TGTGCCAGTAGTACGAGGACAGGGGGCGACGAAAAACTGTTTTTT. The chain carries TRBV19 and TRBJ1-4; 11 bases are shared with TRBD1. The CDR3 contains 15 residues. V trimming: 4 bases; J trimming: 8 bases; junction bases outside the gene matches: 6. Germline CDR1 LNHDA, CDR2 SQIVND (reference sequence).

The chain combines TRBV5-1 with TRBJ2-1; 13 bases line up with TRBD2. This CDR3 comprises 17 residues. Per germline, CDR1 SGHRS and CDR2 YFSETQ. V gave up 4 bases and J gave up 3 bases; unmatched junction bases: 7. The CDR3 is CASSHGLAGVLYNEQFF. CDR3 coding DNA: TGCGCCAGCAGCCACGGACTAGCGGGAGTTCTCTACAATGAGCAGTTCTTC.

The chain couples TRBV19 to TRBJ2-1; 11 nucleotides agree with TRBD1. Germline lookup yields CDR1 LNHDA and CDR2 SQIVND (reference sequence). This CDR3 comprises 17 residues. J was trimmed by 3 bases and V by 6 bases; bases with no gene match: 10. CDR3 region: CASSSGTGGVLYNEQFF. In DNA form, the CDR3 reads TGTGCCAGTAGCTCCGGGACAGGGGGAGTTCTCTACAATGAGCAGTTCTTC.

The chain couples TRBV19 to TRBJ2-3, with TRBD2 matching 13 bases. The CDR3 is 17 amino acids. CDR1 and CDR2 (germline): LNHDA, SQIVND (reference sequence). The V and J ends lost 4 bases and 2 bases, in that order; junction bases with no gene match: 6. The CDR3 DNA is TGTGCCAGTAGTAGACCGACTAGCGGGAGGACCACAGATACGCAGTATTTT. Its translation: CASSRPTSGRTTDTQYF.

V gene TRBV7-9 combines with J gene TRBJ1-1; D is perhaps TRBD1 (5 bases). The CDR3 contains 16 residues. V shed 4 bases and J shed 3 bases, with 18 bases lying between them. The germline gives CDR1 SEHNR, CDR2 FQNEAQ (reference sequence). Here the CDR3 reads CASSSPVLGLDTEAFF. The CDR3 DNA reads as TGTGCCAGCAGCTCACCGGTGCTGGGGCTTGACACTGAAGCTTTCTTT.

This chain joins TRBV19 and TRBJ1-2; TRBD1 matches 9 bases. CDR1 is LNHDA, CDR2 SQIVND, per germline (reference sequence). The CDR3 is 13 amino acids. The trim removed 3 bases at V and 8 bases at J, leaving 4 bases unmatched. In DNA form, the CDR3 reads TGTGCCAGTAGTATTTCTGGGACAGGGGGCTACACCTTC. Translation: CASSISGTGGYTF.

This chain's CDR3 is CASSLEFGEIAYEQYF. CDR3 nucleotides: TGTGCCAGCAGCTTAGAATTCGGGGAAATAGCCTACGAGCAGTACTTC. The chain links TRBV11-2 to TRBJ2-7, with D maybe TRBD2 (5 bases). Germline V lookup: CDR1 SGHAT, CDR2 FQNNGV. The length of the CDR3 is 16 residues. Between the trimmed V and J ends, which lost 0 bases and 2 bases, there was a span of 14 bases. Based on the CDR3 plus reference TRBV11-2 and TRBJ2-7, the full variable domain is EAGVAQSPRYKIIEKRQSVAFWCNPISGHATLYWYQQILGQGPKLLIQFQNNGVVDDSQLPKDRFSAERLKGVDSTLKIQPAKLEDSAVYLCASSLEFGEIAYEQYFGPGTRLTVT.

The chain recombines TRBV4-1 with TRBJ1-1; TRBD1 matches at 8 bases. CDR3 length: 16 amino acids. The V and J ends lost 1 base and 1 base, in that order; junction bases with no gene match: 5. The germline V gene has CDR1 MGHRA and CDR2 YSYEKL. For the CDR3, the DNA is TGCGCCAGCAGCCAAGGAGACAGGGGCGGGAACACTGAAGCTTTCTTT. This sequence encodes CASSQGDRGGNTEAFF.

J is TRBJ2-3 and V is TRBV9; unclear D gene. Deletions cut 0 bases from V and 2 bases from J, with 10 bases between. Germline CDR1 is SGDLS and CDR2 is YYNGEE. This CDR3 has 15 amino acids. In DNA, the CDR3 is TGTGCCAGCAGCGTAGACCGTGGGCACACAGATACGCAGTATTTT. Its protein is CASSVDRGHTDTQYF.

The V gene is TRBV18, the J gene TRBJ2-1, with a possible D match to TRBD1 (5 bases). Germline CDR1 KGHSH, CDR2 LQKENI. Trimming stripped 9 bases from V and 8 bases from J, with 20 bases between. The CDR3 consists of 14 residues. The CDR3 is CASQPSGRGDEQFF. Here the CDR3 DNA reads TGTGCCAGTCAGCCCTCAGGGCGCGGCGATGAGCAGTTCTTC. Full variable domain (rest looked up from reference TRBV18 and TRBJ2-1): NAGVMQNPRHLVRRRGQEARLRCSPMKGHSHVYWYRQLPEEGLKFMVYLQKENIIDESGMPKERFSAEFPKEGPSILRIQQVVRGDSAAYFCASQPSGRGDEQFFGPGTRLTVL.

The chain employs TRBV27 and TRBJ1-5; D not certain. The CDR3 contains 14 residues. Deletions cut 8 bases from V and 2 bases from J, with 13 bases between. Germline V gene sequence: CDR1 MNHEY, CDR2 SMNVEV (reference sequence). The CDR3 coding sequence is TGTGCCAGCGCAGATCGGGAGGGCAATCAGCCCCAGCATTTT. Its translation: CASADREGNQPQHF.

This clone came up a few times. CDR3 region: CASSSTPGTGYEQYF. CDR3 in DNA: TGTGCCAGCAGCTCCACCCCCGGGACAGGGTACGAGCAGTACTTC. The genes are TRBV7-2 and TRBJ2-7; 9 nucleotides line up with TRBD1. J lost 4 bases, V lost 4 bases, and 8 bases had no gene match. The CDR3 runs 15 residues. Germline V CDR1 and CDR2: SGHTA, FQGNSA.